Presented here are 24 T cell receptor beta chains from one specimen sequenced in a study of cytomegalovirus exposure and HLA in healthy donors. PCR amplification relied on 60 Vbeta primers (plus 13 Jbeta primers). Sequenced by immunoSEQ multiplex PCR; TCRdb stores in-frame clones only, minus some. The table records fewer than 200,000 clones, around 76% of them present only once. Specimen: PBMCs. These receptors all come from a man between 60 and 70 years old in good health and CMV-seronegative.

The rearrangement joins TRBV28 to TRBJ1-3; D perhaps matches TRBD1 (5 bases). This CDR3 is built from 13 residues. Germline CDR1 is MDHEN and CDR2 is SYDVKM. V was shortened by 5 bases and J by 4 bases, with 9 bases between the two germline ends. CDR3 amino acids: CASSQGWGNTIYF. The CDR3 DNA reads as TGTGCCAGCAGTCAGGGTTGGGGAAACACCATATATTTT.

Only one count was recorded for this clone. The chain combines TRBV12-5 with TRBJ2-7, with TRBD1 matching 9 bases. Germline V CDR1 and CDR2: LGHNT, FRNRAP. V lost 1 base to trimming and J lost 0 bases; unmatched junction nucleotides: 7. The CDR3 has 17 amino acids. The CDR3 loop is CASGLARGQGNSYEQYF. Written as DNA, the CDR3 is TGTGCTAGTGGTTTGGCGCGCGGACAGGGGAACTCCTACGAGCAGTACTTC.

This chain joins TRBV30 and TRBJ2-2; D may be TRBD1 (6 bases). Germline assignment: CDR1 GTSNPN and CDR2 SVGIG (reference sequence). The CDR3 is 15 amino acids. V lost 3 bases and J lost 1, with 12 bases in between. The CDR3 loop is CAWSGGRGNTGELFF. CDR3 coding DNA: TGTGCCTGGAGCGGTGGCAGGGGGAACACCGGGGAGCTGTTTTTT.

The chain carries TRBV13 and TRBJ2-5; no reliable D call. The J call is in doubt because the DNA end fits TRBJ2-7 better. Germline CDR1 PRHDT, CDR2 FYEKMQ (reference sequence). CDR3 length equals 14 residues. CDR3 residues: CASSLGPGDYEQYF. In DNA form, the CDR3 reads TGTGCCAGCAGCTTAGGGCCCGGAGACTACGAGCAGTACTTC.

The V gene is TRBV28, the J gene TRBJ2-5; D is perhaps TRBD1 (6 bases). The J call may be wrong; the DNA end is better matched by TRBJ2-7. The germline V gene encodes CDR1 MDHEN and CDR2 SYDVKM. CDR3 length equals 14 residues. CDR3 in DNA: TGTGCCAGCAGCCTCCTGGGGGCCACCTACGAGCAGTACTTC. Amino acids: CASSLLGATYEQYF.

Only one count was recorded for this clone. This chain connects TRBV7-9 to TRBJ1-1, with TRBD1 matching over 7 bases. The CDR3 is 14 amino acids. Germline assignment: CDR1 SEHNR and CDR2 FQNEAQ (reference sequence). The J segment lost 5 bases and the V segment lost 5 bases, leaving 8 bases of the junction unmatched. The CDR3 loop reads CASSDAGGVTEAFF. The CDR3 DNA sequence: TGTGCCAGCAGCGATGCAGGGGGTGTTACTGAAGCTTTCTTT.

About this clone: Other DNA sequences of this sample code for an identical CDR3. The chain carries TRBV5-6 and TRBJ2-7; 11 bases are shared with TRBD1. V lost 3 bases to trimming and J lost 3 bases; unmatched junction nucleotides: 11. Germline assignment: CDR1 SGHDT and CDR2 YYEEEE. CDR3 length: 17 residues. CDR3 residues: CASSSGTGQGVFYEQYF. The CDR3, as DNA: TGTGCCAGCAGCTCCGGAACGGGACAGGGGGTTTTCTACGAGCAGTACTTC.

This clone has more than one count but fewer than ten. In DNA, the CDR3 is TGTGCCATCCCTATCCCCTACTACGAGCAGTACTTC. This gives the protein CAIPIPYYEQYF. V is TRBV10-3 and J is TRBJ2-7; D is ambiguous. The CDR3 spans 12 residues. CDR1 is ENHRY, CDR2 SYGVKD, per germline. The V and J ends lost 8 bases and 3 bases respectively, with 11 bases between them.

The chain couples TRBV5-1 to TRBJ1-1, with 8 nucleotides matching TRBD1. The CDR3 contains 15 residues. Germline-derived CDR1 and CDR2 are SGHRS and YFSETQ. V trimming: 4 bases; J trimming: 0 bases; junction bases outside the gene matches: 5. CDR3 in amino acids: CASSIDRGMNTEAFF. The CDR3 DNA reads TGCGCCAGCAGCATCGACAGGGGAATGAACACTGAAGCTTTCTTT.

The chain recombines TRBV9 with TRBJ1-6, with TRBD1 identical over 9 bases. With V trimmed by 3 bases and J by 10 bases, 5 bases remained unmatched. The length of the CDR3 is 14 residues. The germline gives CDR1 SGDLS, CDR2 YYNGEE. The CDR3 loop is CASSGGTGNSPLHF. In nucleotides, the CDR3 is TGTGCCAGCAGCGGCGGGACAGGGAACTCACCCCTCCACTTT.

V usage is TRBV2 and J usage is TRBJ1-2; maybe TRBD1 (6 bases). CDR3 length: 14 residues. Looked up from germline, CDR1 is SNHLY and CDR2 is FYNNEI. Deletions cut 5 bases from V and 5 bases from J, with 15 bases between. In nucleotides, the CDR3 is TGTGCCAGCAGTTTCGGGGGGGGCCGGTATGGCTACACCTTC. The encoded protein is CASSFGGGRYGYTF.

The V and J genes are TRBV18 and TRBJ1-4; D is unclear. V lost 3 bases and J lost 0, with 5 bases in between. This CDR3 is built from 14 residues. CDR1 and CDR2 from the germline V gene are KGHSH and LQKENI. The CDR3 loop is CASSPYSTNEKLFF. Here the CDR3 DNA reads TGTGCCAGCTCACCTTACTCAACTAATGAAAAACTGTTTTTT.

This chain uses TRBV4-1 with TRBJ1-2; 7 bases fit TRBD1. V lost 3 bases to trimming and J lost 3 bases; unmatched junction nucleotides: 7. CDR1 is MGHRA and CDR2 is YSYEKL in the germline V gene. The CDR3 is 15 residues long. This CDR3 reads CASSHMDRSHYGYTF. CDR3 in DNA: TGCGCCAGCAGCCATATGGACAGGTCCCACTATGGCTACACCTTC.

The chain uses TRBV6-6 and TRBJ2-1; 10 bases are a match to TRBD1. From germline, CDR1 is MNHNY and CDR2 SVGAGI (reference sequence). The CDR3 spans 15 residues. The trim removed 6 bases at V and 4 bases at J, leaving 6 bases unmatched. The CDR3 is CASRYRDRGYNEQFF. CDR3 nucleotide sequence: TGTGCCAGCAGGTACCGGGACAGGGGTTACAATGAGCAGTTCTTC.

V usage is TRBV19 and J usage is TRBJ1-5; 9 nucleotides agree with TRBD1. This CDR3 spans 15 amino acids. From germline, CDR1 is LNHDA and CDR2 SQIVND (reference sequence). Trimming cost V 4 bases and J 2 bases; bases outside gene matches: 3. The CDR3 DNA follows: TGTGCCAGTAGTAGGGACAGGGAAGGCAATCAGCCCCAGCATTTT. It encodes CASSRDREGNQPQHF.

This clone was detected only once. The chain is built from TRBV25-1 and TRBJ2-1, with a possible D match to TRBD2 (7 bases). This CDR3 is 16 amino acids long. Per germline, CDR1 MGHDK and CDR2 SYGVNS. V was trimmed by 4 bases and J by 6 bases, leaving 19 bases between them. The CDR3 sequence is CASSGSLGRGGNEQFF. In DNA, the CDR3 is TGTGCCAGCAGTGGATCTCTGGGGAGGGGGGGCAATGAGCAGTTCTTC.

This clone was picked up one time. V and J are TRBV18 and TRBJ2-1; 10 nucleotides agree with TRBD2. The length of the CDR3 is 15 residues. Germline V lookup: CDR1 KGHSH, CDR2 LQKENI. V lost 4 bases to trimming and J lost 6 bases; unmatched junction nucleotides: 6. CDR3 in DNA: TGTGCCAGCTCACTTTTAGCGGGAGGCGCCAATGAGCAGTTCTTC. Its protein product is CASSLLAGGANEQFF. Full variable domain (rest looked up from reference TRBV18 and TRBJ2-1): NAGVMQNPRHLVRRRGQEARLRCSPMKGHSHVYWYRQLPEEGLKFMVYLQKENIIDESGMPKERFSAEFPKEGPSILRIQQVVRGDSAAYFCASSLLAGGANEQFFGPGTRLTVL.

V is TRBV27 and J is TRBJ2-2; 14 bases line up with TRBD2. Germline CDR1 MNHEY, CDR2 SMNVEV (reference sequence). Trimming took 6 bases from V and 6 from J; bases not matched to a gene: 9. CDR3 length equals 17 residues. The chain's CDR3 is CASSTPGLAGAAGELFF. In DNA form, the CDR3 reads TGTGCCAGCAGCACACCGGGACTAGCGGGAGCTGCCGGGGAGCTGTTTTTT.

The chain recombines TRBV19 with TRBJ2-7; possibly TRBD1 for D (6 bases). The V gene lost 2 bases and the J gene lost 7 bases, with 15 bases spanning the gap. The CDR3 contains 14 residues. Germline V gene data show CDR1 as LNHDA and CDR2 as SQIVND (reference sequence). The CDR3, as DNA: TGTGCCAGTAGTATAACAGGGACGTCCGGGGAGCAGTACTTC. This gives the protein CASSITGTSGEQYF.

The chain uses TRBV11-2 and TRBJ2-2; the D is unclear. The CDR3 loop spans 16 amino acids. Germline V gene sequence: CDR1 SGHAT, CDR2 FQNNGV. V was cut by 4 bases and J by 4 bases, with 16 bases left in between. CDR3 DNA sequence: TGTGCCAGCAGCTCGATGGCCCGCCTAGGCACCGGGGAGCTGTTTTTT. Protein product: CASSSMARLGTGELFF. Combining the CDR3 with reference TRBV11-2 and TRBJ2-2 gives the whole variable domain EAGVAQSPRYKIIEKRQSVAFWCNPISGHATLYWYQQILGQGPKLLIQFQNNGVVDDSQLPKDRFSAERLKGVDSTLKIQPAKLEDSAVYLCASSSMARLGTGELFFGEGSRLTVL.

In DNA form, the CDR3 reads TGTGCCAGCAGCTCCGCGGCTAGCGGGACGATTATCACCGGGGAGCTGTTTTTT. Its protein is CASSSAASGTIITGELFF. J is TRBJ2-2 and V is TRBV5-5; 9 bases are shared with TRBD2. V was clipped by 3 bases and J by 4 bases; unmatched bases: 13. CDR3 size: 18 residues. Germline assignment: CDR1 SGHKS and CDR2 YYEKEE (reference sequence).

V gene TRBV5-4 combines with J gene TRBJ1-1, with TRBD1 matching over 10 bases. Trimming cost V 5 bases and J 5 bases; bases outside gene matches: 12. Germline CDR1 SGHNT, CDR2 YYREEE (reference sequence). The CDR3 contains 16 residues. The CDR3 spells CASRQTGGARRTEAFF. For the CDR3, the DNA is TGTGCCAGCAGGCAGACAGGGGGCGCAAGACGAACTGAAGCTTTCTTT.

The rearrangement joins TRBV28 to TRBJ2-7; the D is unclear. Germline V gene sequence: CDR1 MDHEN, CDR2 SYDVKM. Trimming removed 6 bases at V and 0 bases at J, with 12 bases between. This CDR3 spans 14 amino acids. CDR3 in amino acids: CASSARRSSYEQYF. For the CDR3, the DNA is TGTGCCAGCAGCGCGCGCCGGAGCTCCTACGAGCAGTACTTC.

The V and J genes are TRBV9 and TRBJ2-2; 7 positions match TRBD1. V lost 4 bases to trimming and J lost 2 bases; unmatched junction nucleotides: 11. The CDR3 contains 17 residues. Germline CDR1 reads SGDLS; CDR2 reads YYNGEE. CDR3 sequence: CASSPRHRGPNTGELFF. CDR3 bases: TGTGCCAGCAGCCCTCGTCACAGGGGTCCCAACACCGGGGAGCTGTTTTTT.